These T cell receptor beta chains were read from a single sample in a study of identifying expanded T cells in peripheral blood. Data came from immunoSEQ multiplex PCR; TCRdb stores just in-frame clones and leaves some out. The top ten hold 7.5% to 10% of the sample, which has 90,000 to 110,000 clones, approximately 90% seen once. The specimen was blood. Receptors were obtained from a person aged 18 to 75 in good health. CDR3s include the opening cysteine and the closing phenylalanine or tryptophan. The order of the fields is J gene, D gene, V gene, clone size, CDR3 protein, CDR3 DNA. D genes are given only for firm matches. Some rows have no size entry. The others give once, few or many, or a class for an expanded clone.

J gene: TRBJ2-6
D gene: .
V gene: TRBV5-4
clone size: .
CDR3 protein: CASSLTSSGANVLTF
CDR3 DNA: TGTGCCAGCAGCCTTACTTCATCTGGGGCCAACGTCCTGACTTTC

J gene: TRBJ2-5
D gene: .
V gene: TRBV7-9
clone size: .
CDR3 protein: CASSSPGTFQETQYF
CDR3 DNA: TGTGCCAGCAGCTCGCCCGGGACCTTCCAAGAGACCCAGTACTTC

J gene: TRBJ1-3
D gene: TRBD1
V gene: TRBV7-2
clone size: .
CDR3 protein: CASSLRQGSGNTIYF
CDR3 DNA: TGTGCCAGCTCCCTACGACAGGGGTCTGGAAACACCATATATTTT

J gene: TRBJ1-2
D gene: .
V gene: TRBV5-8
clone size: .
CDR3 protein: CASSWGGEWGANYGYTF
CDR3 DNA: TGTGCCAGCAGCTGGGGGGGCGAGTGGGGCGCTAACTATGGCTACACCTTC

J gene: TRBJ2-7
D gene: TRBD2
V gene: TRBV19
clone size: .
CDR3 protein: CASSADGRSSYEQYF
CDR3 DNA: TGTGCCAGTAGTGCCGACGGGAGGAGCTCCTACGAGCAGTACTTC

J gene: TRBJ1-1
D gene: .
V gene: TRBV4-3
clone size: .
CDR3 protein: CASKDLNTEAFF
CDR3 DNA: TGCGCCAGCAAGGACCTAAACACTGAAGCTTTCTTT

J gene: TRBJ1-1
D gene: .
V gene: TRBV10-1
clone size: .
CDR3 protein: CASSAGRGGPPEAFF
CDR3 DNA: TGCGCCAGCAGTGCAGGCAGGGGCGGGCCTCCCGAAGCTTTCTTT

J gene: TRBJ2-7
D gene: .
V gene: TRBV6-6
clone size: .
CDR3 protein: CASSLRAAYEQYF
CDR3 DNA: TGTGCCAGCAGCCTCCGAGCAGCCTACGAGCAGTACTTC

J gene: TRBJ2-1
D gene: TRBD2
V gene: TRBV27
clone size: .
CDR3 protein: CASSSNSGGYHHNEQFF
CDR3 DNA: TGTGCCAGCAGTTCTAATAGCGGGGGGTACCACCACAATGAGCAGTTCTTC

J gene: TRBJ2-3
D gene: .
V gene: TRBV29-1
clone size: .
CDR3 protein: CSGGLSTDTQYF
CDR3 DNA: TGCAGCGGCGGACTCAGCACAGATACGCAGTATTTT

J gene: TRBJ2-1
D gene: TRBD1
V gene: TRBV7-8
clone size: .
CDR3 protein: CASSRRGTGGGSGYNEQFF
CDR3 DNA: TGTGCCAGCAGCAGAAGGGGGACAGGGGGGGGGTCCGGCTACAATGAGCAGTTCTTC

J gene: TRBJ1-3
D gene: .
V gene: TRBV10-3
clone size: few
CDR3 protein: CAIGEGSGNTIYF
CDR3 DNA: TGTGCCATCGGTGAAGGCTCTGGAAACACCATATATTTT

J gene: TRBJ2-2
D gene: .
V gene: TRBV11-2
clone size: .
CDR3 protein: CASSPGALRELFF
CDR3 DNA: TGTGCCAGCAGCCCGGGGGCCTTACGGGAGCTGTTTTTT

J gene: TRBJ2-7
D gene: .
V gene: TRBV6-1
clone size: .
CDR3 protein: CASSDSGPSYEQYF
CDR3 DNA: TGTGCCAGCAGTGACTCCGGGCCGTCCTACGAGCAGTACTTC

J gene: TRBJ1-2
D gene: TRBD1
V gene: TRBV4-1
clone size: .
CDR3 protein: CASSQDRTGPNTF
CDR3 DNA: TGCGCCAGCAGCCAAGATCGGACAGGACCCAACACCTTC

J gene: TRBJ2-3
D gene: TRBD2
V gene: TRBV6-1
clone size: .
CDR3 protein: CASSVLLSASGDTQYF
CDR3 DNA: TGTGCCAGCAGTGTTCTCTTGTCGGCTAGCGGGGATACGCAGTATTTT

J gene: TRBJ1-4
D gene: TRBD1
V gene: TRBV2
clone size: .
CDR3 protein: CASSSTGGDNEKLFF
CDR3 DNA: TGTGCCAGCAGTTCTACAGGGGGTGATAATGAAAAACTGTTTTTT

J gene: TRBJ1-1
D gene: TRBD1
V gene: TRBV19
clone size: .
CDR3 protein: CASEMGGQGAPEAFF
CDR3 DNA: TGTGCCAGCGAAATGGGGGGACAGGGGGCCCCTGAAGCTTTCTTT

J gene: TRBJ2-1
D gene: .
V gene: TRBV25-1
clone size: .
CDR3 protein: CASSEQGSYNEQFF
CDR3 DNA: TGTGCCAGCAGTGAACAAGGTTCGTACAATGAGCAGTTCTTC

J gene: TRBJ2-1
D gene: .
V gene: TRBV5-4
clone size: .
CDR3 protein: CASSLIGTGVHEQFF
CDR3 DNA: TGTGCCAGCAGCTTAATCGGGACGGGAGTTCATGAGCAGTTCTTC

J gene: TRBJ2-5
D gene: .
V gene: TRBV11-3
clone size: .
CDR3 protein: CASSLLQGGTQYF
CDR3 DNA: TGTGCCAGCAGCTTATTACAGGGAGGGACCCAGTACTTC

J gene: TRBJ2-7
D gene: .
V gene: TRBV7-3
clone size: .
CDR3 protein: CASSLADSYEQYF
CDR3 DNA: TGTGCCAGCAGCTTAGCCGACAGCTACGAGCAGTACTTC

J gene: TRBJ2-3
D gene: TRBD1
V gene: TRBV28
clone size: .
CDR3 protein: CASSPELQGSRDTQYF
CDR3 DNA: TGTGCCAGCAGCCCCGAACTACAGGGGAGCCGGGATACGCAGTATTTT

J gene: TRBJ1-1
D gene: .
V gene: TRBV11-2
clone size: .
CDR3 protein: CASSFGAGAFF
CDR3 DNA: TGTGCCAGCAGCTTCGGGGCCGGAGCTTTCTTT

J gene: TRBJ2-2
D gene: .
V gene: TRBV18
clone size: .
CDR3 protein: CASSPSTTGELFF
CDR3 DNA: TGTGCCAGCTCACCATCAACTACCGGGGAGCTGTTTTTT

J gene: TRBJ1-4
D gene: .
V gene: TRBV4-1
clone size: .
CDR3 protein: CASSGGPQRSNEKLFF
CDR3 DNA: TGCGCCAGCAGCGGCGGGCCCCAAAGGTCTAATGAAAAACTGTTTTTT

J gene: TRBJ2-3
D gene: .
V gene: TRBV28
clone size: .
CDR3 protein: CASSSPSMPDTQYF
CDR3 DNA: TGTGCCAGCAGTTCTCCTAGCATGCCAGATACGCAGTATTTT

J gene: TRBJ1-1
D gene: .
V gene: TRBV30
clone size: .
CDR3 protein: CAWSRDGERAFF
CDR3 DNA: TGTGCCTGGAGTAGGGACGGGGAAAGAGCTTTCTTT

J gene: TRBJ2-1
D gene: .
V gene: TRBV5-4
clone size: .
CDR3 protein: CASSLDSNSYNEQFF
CDR3 DNA: TGTGCCAGCAGCTTGGACAGCAACTCCTACAATGAGCAGTTCTTC

J gene: TRBJ1-1
D gene: .
V gene: TRBV10-2
clone size: .
CDR3 protein: CASSDLVDWQTNTEAFF
CDR3 DNA: TGCGCCAGCAGTGATTTAGTCGATTGGCAGACGAACACTGAAGCTTTCTTT

J gene: TRBJ2-7
D gene: TRBD2
V gene: TRBV2
clone size: few
CDR3 protein: CASRGTSGEYEQYF
CDR3 DNA: TGTGCCAGCAGGGGGACTAGCGGGGAGTACGAGCAGTACTTC

J gene: TRBJ1-5
D gene: .
V gene: TRBV28
clone size: once
CDR3 protein: CASSSVHSNTGTQPQHF
CDR3 DNA: TGTGCCAGCAGTTCAGTGCATTCAAACACGGGGACTCAGCCCCAGCATTTT

J gene: TRBJ1-1
D gene: .
V gene: TRBV5-6
clone size: once
CDR3 protein: CASSWSRNTEAFF
CDR3 DNA: TGTGCCAGCAGCTGGAGCCGGAACACTGAAGCTTTCTTT

J gene: TRBJ1-1
D gene: TRBD1
V gene: TRBV19
clone size: .
CDR3 protein: CASSRAGTGDAFF
CDR3 DNA: TGTGCCAGTAGTAGAGCCGGGACAGGGGATGCTTTCTTT